This T cell receptor beta chain originates from a study of cytomegalovirus exposure and HLA in healthy donors. Study conclusions and caveats: More clonal expansion characterized HLA-associated TCR beta chains than equally common others in a later analysis. In a later analysis, the majority of CMV-associated beta chains seemingly showed HLA restriction. Sequencing probably produced one cluster of sequence variants that were highly shared. Reportedly, cytomegalovirus status was diagnosed with high sensitivity and specificity.

The CDR3 runs 13 residues. CDR1 SGHTA and CDR2 FQGTGA come from the germline V gene. V was shortened by 5 bases and J by 4 bases, with 11 bases between the two germline ends. As to this clone: Its antigen is not known.

Amplification used 60 Vbeta primers and 13 Jbeta primers. The protocol was immunoSEQ multiplex PCR, while the TCRdb copy is restricted to in-frame clones and leaves out a portion. The sample data list about 88,000 clones. Material for sequencing was PBMCs. V and J are TRBV7-3 and TRBJ1-1; D unresolved. This sequence was found in a girl aged 5 to 17 in good health and CMV-seropositive. The CDR3 here is CASSDRVGTEAFF. DNA of the CDR3: TGTGCCAGCAGCGACCGGGTCGGCACTGAAGCTTTCTTT. The complete variable domain, with remaining parts taken from reference TRBV7-3 and TRBJ1-1, reads GAGVSQTPSNKVTEKGKYVELRCDPISGHTALYWYRQSLGQGPEFLIYFQGTGAADDSGLPNDRFFAVRPEGSVSTLKIQRTERGDSAVYLCASSDRVGTEAFFGQGTRLTVV.